Listed below are T cell receptor beta chains from one sample, sequenced in a study of CD8 T cells in Susac syndrome. TCRdb processed the immunoSEQ multiplex PCR reads anew with MiXCR; each CDR3 protein has one entry. The table lists about 110,000 distinct CDR3 sequences, less than 97% of them singletons. The sequencing input was CD4+ T cells from PBMCs. These receptors came from a human donor in good health. Each CDR3 is given with its conserved first and last residue. D genes are given only for firm matches. Some rows mark clone size as missing; the rest say once, few, many or name a class of expanded clone.

-	TRBD1	TRBJ1-6	TRBV3-1	CASSQVQGEPLHF
-	-	TRBJ1-6	TRBV3-1	CASSVKDSPLHF
once	TRBD1	TRBJ1-1	TRBV25-1	CASSYRRGTEAFF
-	TRBD1	TRBJ1-5	TRBV12-3/TRBV12-4	CASSLGTGPQHF
-	-	TRBJ1-2	TRBV29-1	CSAQATNYGYTF
-	TRBD2	TRBJ2-7	TRBV6-1	CASRLSGTSGIYEQYF
once	-	TRBJ1-5	TRBV7-2	CASSQSGVGGNQPQHF
-	TRBD2	TRBJ2-7	TRBV6-2/TRBV6-3	CASILAGGPYEQYF
once	-	TRBJ1-6	TRBV18	CASSTAGEVGNSPLHF
-	TRBD2	TRBJ2-3	TRBV7-9	CASSARLAGGPNTQYF
-	-	TRBJ2-5	TRBV5-5	CASSLGGKETQYF
-	TRBD2	TRBJ2-5	TRBV2	CASAPGLGEETQYF
-	-	TRBJ2-2	TRBV28	CASIWQKNTGELFF
-	TRBD1	TRBJ2-2	TRBV7-3	CASSPTGGSVGELFF
-	-	TRBJ2-7	TRBV12-3/TRBV12-4	CASSPQLYEQYF
once	-	TRBJ1-3	TRBV20-1	CSATGDSGNTIYF
-	-	TRBJ1-1	TRBV6-6	CASLQRRDTEAFF
-	-	TRBJ1-2	TRBV2	CASTAEYGYTF
-	TRBD1	TRBJ2-5	TRBV24-1	CATSDLTGGGQETQYF
-	-	TRBJ1-1	TRBV29-1	CSCTQGMNTETFF
-	TRBD2	TRBJ2-2	TRBV11-3	CASSLESRTSGNTGELFF
-	-	TRBJ1-3	TRBV7-2	CASSRDRSWGNTIYF
once	-	TRBJ2-2	TRBV20-1	CSAEIRADSNTGELFF
-	-	TRBJ2-7	TRBV3-1	CASSQTAPEQYF
-	-	TRBJ1-1	TRBV7-9	CASTSRSQLEAFF
once	-	TRBJ2-7	TRBV20-1	CSARDGGTGKRGEQYF
once	-	TRBJ1-2	TRBV5-1	CASSRTGLPGYTF
-	-	TRBJ2-5	TRBV20-1	CSARENRAETQYF
-	-	TRBJ1-1	TRBV6-2/TRBV6-3	CASSYWTVNTEAFF
-	-	TRBJ2-2	TRBV12-3/TRBV12-4	CASTRGGGRTGELFF
-	-	TRBJ1-5	TRBV25-1	CASSDLGGVYSNQPQHF
-	-	TRBJ2-7	TRBV30	CAWREGAGSSEQYF
-	-	TRBJ2-7	TRBV6-1	CASSPWGIGSSYEQYF
-	TRBD1	TRBJ1-2	TRBV11-3	CASSTGQGIDGYTF
-	-	TRBJ1-1	TRBV4-1	CASSQLTTVNTEAFF
-	-	TRBJ2-1	TRBV29-1	CSASNNEQFF